The clone carrying this TCR beta chain was found a few times. As yet, its antigen is unknown. Tregs were sorted as CD4+CD25+CD127-/low cells. Each CDR3 protein is one row after TCRdb ran MiXCR on the 5' RACE reads. The sample has about 43,000 distinct CDR3 sequences; around a fifth are singletons. With 1 base removed from V and 2 bases from J, the gap between germline ends came to 9 bases. The CDR3 sequence is 14 residues long. Study outcomes and limitations: Tumor memory CD4+ T cell TCR gene usage was found to cluster with blood and lymph node memory CD4+ cells and with lymph node naive CD4+ cells.

This sequence joins TRBV12-3 or TRBV12-4 and TRBJ2-7, with no clear D. The sequence came from a female donor with breast cancer. Source material: Tregs sorted from a lymph node. The CDR3 region has the DNA TGTGCCAGCAGTTTAGGTGGGGTGACCTACGAGCAGTACTTC. This gives the protein CASSLGGVTYEQYF.